This paragraph reports one T cell receptor (beta chain). Its antigen is not known. Method: immunoSEQ multiplex PCR; TCRdb's copy keeps in-frame clones and lacks some. The sample comprises 150,000 to 200,000 clones, around 90% of which are singletons, and approximately 1.2% rests with the top ten. This sample is part of a study of T cell responses to AZD1222 COVID-19 vaccine. The germline V gene encodes CDR1 MNHEY and CDR2 SMNVEV (reference sequence). The CDR3 covers 13 residues. Trimming stripped 5 bases from V and 1 base from J, with 7 bases between. Findings and caveats of the study: Repertoires were obtained solely post-peak T cell response. Vaccination with two AZD1222 doses was followed by a rise in Spike-specific TCR breadth and depth. Clonal diversity was possibly underestimated; the donors were predominantly white British and more often female.

The clonotype was recovered from an adult who received the AZD1222 COVID-19 vaccine. The chain combines TRBV27 with TRBJ2-3, with D unclear. Sequencing used peripheral blood, obtained 28 days after the second AZD1222 dose. CDR3 DNA: TGTGCCAGCAGTCCCCACGGCACAGATACGCAGTATTTT. This sequence encodes CASSPHGTDTQYF.